A selection of T cell receptor beta chains follows, all from one sample in a study of blood T cell repertoires in COVID-19. Method: immunoSEQ multiplex PCR; TCRdb's copy keeps in-frame clones and lacks some. The sample holds 190,000 or so clones, just under 90% seen once. The sequencing input was peripheral blood. The receptors were sampled from a woman aged 18-35 years who had recovered from COVID-19. Both conserved end residues are part of each CDR3. D genes are given only for firm matches. Clone size appears in some rows only: once, few, many, or a class for an expanded clone.

D: .
size: .
J: TRBJ1-5
length: 14
V: TRBV18
DNA: TGTGCCAGCTCACAGGAGGGAGGGAATCAGCCCCAGCATTTT
CDR3: CASSQEGGNQPQHF

D: TRBD1
size: few
J: TRBJ1-1
length: 11
V: TRBV10-3
DNA: TGTGCCATCAGTGGACAGGGGGAAGCTTTCTTT
CDR3: CAISGQGEAFF

D: .
size: .
J: TRBJ1-4
length: 11
V: TRBV6-1
DNA: TGTGCCAGCAGTGAAGCAAGCGGACTGTTTTTT
CDR3: CASSEASGLFF

D: TRBD1
size: .
J: TRBJ2-7
length: 15
V: TRBV11-2
DNA: TGTGCCAGCAGCTTAGGCAGGGGGCTTGGCTACGAGCAGTACTTC
CDR3: CASSLGRGLGYEQYF

D: TRBD2
size: once
J: TRBJ2-7
length: 19
V: TRBV5-6
DNA: TGTGCCAGCAGCTTTGGACTAGCGGGGGGTACGACCCTGGTCTACGAGCAGTACTTC
CDR3: CASSFGLAGGTTLVYEQYF

D: TRBD1
size: .
J: TRBJ2-7
length: 15
V: TRBV11-2
DNA: TGTGCCAGCAGCCTTGCGACAGGGGGGGTATACGAGCAGTACTTC
CDR3: CASSLATGGVYEQYF

D: TRBD2
size: .
J: TRBJ2-3
length: 16
V: TRBV24-1
DNA: TGTGCCACCAGTGATTTGGTGGCGGGAGGAGGAGATACGCAGTATTTT
CDR3: CATSDLVAGGGDTQYF

D: .
size: .
J: TRBJ2-6
length: 18
V: TRBV11-3
DNA: TGTGCCAGCAGCCCCGCACCCCCGCGAACGACTGGGGCCAACGTCCTGACTTTC
CDR3: CASSPAPPRTTGANVLTF

D: TRBD1
size: .
J: TRBJ1-1
length: 14
V: TRBV7-3
DNA: TGTGCCAGCAGCTTAGGACAGGGAAACACTGAAGCTTTCTTT
CDR3: CASSLGQGNTEAFF

D: TRBD1
size: once
J: TRBJ1-1
length: 14
V: TRBV7-9
DNA: TGTGCCAGCAGCCGAGGACAGGAGAACACTGAAGCTTTCTTT
CDR3: CASSRGQENTEAFF

D: .
size: .
J: TRBJ1-1
length: 14
V: TRBV10-3
DNA: TGTGCCATCAGTGTCCGATCATCGGGCACTGAAGCTTTCTTT
CDR3: CAISVRSSGTEAFF

D: TRBD1
size: .
J: TRBJ1-2
length: 13
V: TRBV24-1
DNA: TGTGCCACCGCCCGGACAGGGGACTATGGCTACACCTTC
CDR3: CATARTGDYGYTF

D: .
size: .
J: TRBJ1-1
length: 14
V: TRBV5-1
DNA: TGCGCCAGCAGCTTGTCGCGTGAGAACACTGAAGCTTTCTTT
CDR3: CASSLSRENTEAFF

D: TRBD1
size: once
J: TRBJ2-3
length: 16
V: TRBV11-2
DNA: TGTGCCAGCAGCCCCTGGGGACAGGGTGGCACAGATACGCAGTATTTT
CDR3: CASSPWGQGGTDTQYF

D: .
size: .
J: TRBJ2-7
length: 14
V: TRBV27
DNA: TGTGCCAGCAGTTTAGCCGCCAGCGGCTACGAGCAGTACTTC
CDR3: CASSLAASGYEQYF

D: .
size: .
J: TRBJ2-1
length: 12
V: TRBV7-9
DNA: TGTGCCAGCAGCCTGAGCAACAATGAGCAGTTCTTC
CDR3: CASSLSNNEQFF

D: TRBD2
size: .
J: TRBJ2-3
length: 15
V: TRBV9
DNA: TGTGCCAGCAGCCGACTAGCGACTAGCACAGATACGCAGTATTTT
CDR3: CASSRLATSTDTQYF

D: .
size: .
J: TRBJ1-5
length: 15
V: TRBV6-1
DNA: TGTGCCAGCAGTGATTCAGATGGTAGGGCATCGGGACAGCATTTT
CDR3: CASSDSDGRASGQHF

D: .
size: .
J: TRBJ1-3
length: 16
V: TRBV3-1/TRBV3-2
DNA: TGTGCCAGCAGCCAAGATCGATGGGGGGAAGGAAACACCATATATTTT
CDR3: CASSQDRWGEGNTIYF

D: TRBD2
size: .
J: TRBJ2-2
length: 17
V: TRBV24-1
DNA: TGTGCCACCAGTGATTTCGGTCGCGGGGGGGAAAGCGGGGAGCTGTTTTTT
CDR3: CATSDFGRGGESGELFF

D: TRBD2
size: .
J: TRBJ2-3
length: 13
V: TRBV29-1
DNA: TGCAGCGTTGTTAGCGGGAGGGCGGATACGCAGTATTTT
CDR3: CSVVSGRADTQYF

D: TRBD2
size: once
J: TRBJ2-3
length: 14
V: TRBV9
DNA: TGTGCCAGCAGCGCCTCCCGGGAGGCTTTTGCGCAGTATTTT
CDR3: CASSASREAFAQYF

D: .
size: .
J: TRBJ1-1
length: 11
V: TRBV12-3/TRBV12-4
DNA: TGTGCCAGCAGCCCCCAAATTGAAGCTTTCTTT
CDR3: CASSPQIEAFF

D: TRBD1
size: .
J: TRBJ1-2
length: 14
V: TRBV6-6
DNA: TGTGCCAGCATCTTACAGGGACAGGGGCACGGCTACACCTTC
CDR3: CASILQGQGHGYTF

D: TRBD1
size: .
J: TRBJ1-2
length: 12
V: TRBV6-4
DNA: TGTGCCAGCAGGGCCACAGGGGCCGGCTACACCTTC
CDR3: CASRATGAGYTF

D: .
size: .
J: TRBJ2-1
length: 16
V: TRBV4-3
DNA: TGCGCCAGCAGCCAAGACCGCCGCAGCTCCTACAATGAGCAGTTCTTC
CDR3: CASSQDRRSSYNEQFF

D: TRBD1
size: few
J: TRBJ1-6
length: 16
V: TRBV27
DNA: TGTGCCAGCAGCGGACAGGCGACATACTTCCATTCACCCCTCCACTTT
CDR3: CASSGQATYFHSPLHF

D: TRBD1
size: once
J: TRBJ1-4
length: 16
V: TRBV5-6
DNA: TGTGCCAGCAGCCCCACTCCCGGGACAGGGTATGAAAAACTGTTTTTT
CDR3: CASSPTPGTGYEKLFF

D: TRBD2
size: .
J: TRBJ2-5
length: 15
V: TRBV6-4
DNA: TGTGCCAGCAGTCTCGCAGCGGGAGAGGGGGAGACCCAGTACTTC
CDR3: CASSLAAGEGETQYF

D: .
size: once
J: TRBJ1-1
length: 13
V: TRBV6-6
DNA: TGTGCCAGCAGTCTATTACAGAACACTGAAGCTTTCTTT
CDR3: CASSLLQNTEAFF

D: .
size: .
J: TRBJ2-5
length: 15
V: TRBV19
DNA: TGTGCCACTAAGCCCGCTAGGGCGGGGCAAGAGACCCAGTACTTC
CDR3: CATKPARAGQETQYF

D: .
size: .
J: TRBJ1-4
length: 14
V: TRBV7-6
DNA: TGTGCCAGCAGCTCCAGGGTGGCTAATGAAAAACTGTTTTTT
CDR3: CASSSRVANEKLFF

D: .
size: few
J: TRBJ2-2
length: 14
V: TRBV27
DNA: TGTGCCAGCAGAGTCGGGGGAGCCACCGGGGAGCTGTTTTTT
CDR3: CASRVGGATGELFF

D: TRBD1
size: .
J: TRBJ1-1
length: 15
V: TRBV6-2/TRBV6-3
DNA: TGTGCCAGCAGTGACCGACAGGGGGCGATTTCTGAAGCTTTCTTT
CDR3: CASSDRQGAISEAFF

D: TRBD1
size: .
J: TRBJ1-1
length: 15
V: TRBV29-1
DNA: TGCAGCGTTGAACTCGGGACAGGGATGAGCACTGAAGCTTTCTTT
CDR3: CSVELGTGMSTEAFF

D: .
size: .
J: TRBJ1-2
length: 14
V: TRBV7-6
DNA: TGTGCCAGCAGCTCTGGTCAGGGCGAATATGGCTACACCTTC
CDR3: CASSSGQGEYGYTF

D: TRBD2
size: .
J: TRBJ2-3
length: 16
V: TRBV24-1
DNA: TGTGCCACCAGTGATCTCGGGGCTAGCGGGGGTGATACGCAGTATTTT
CDR3: CATSDLGASGGDTQYF

D: TRBD2
size: .
J: TRBJ2-3
length: 15
V: TRBV15
DNA: TGTGCCACCAGCATCTCGCGGGAGGTTACAGATACGCAGTATTTT
CDR3: CATSISREVTDTQYF

D: .
size: .
J: TRBJ1-2
length: 13
V: TRBV12-3/TRBV12-4
DNA: TGTGCCAGCAGTTTGCTAACTCAGGCTGGCTACACCTTC
CDR3: CASSLLTQAGYTF

D: TRBD2
size: .
J: TRBJ2-3
length: 15
V: TRBV7-6
DNA: TGTGCCAGCAGGGGACTAGCGGGGGGCCCAGATACGCAGTATTTT
CDR3: CASRGLAGGPDTQYF

D: TRBD1
size: .
J: TRBJ1-4
length: 15
V: TRBV7-2
DNA: TGTGCCAGCAGCTCCCGGACAGGGGGCTATGAAAAACTGTTTTTT
CDR3: CASSSRTGGYEKLFF

D: TRBD2
size: .
J: TRBJ2-2
length: 13
V: TRBV9
DNA: TGTGCCAGCAGTCCGGGAGGGACCGGGGAGCTGTTTTTT
CDR3: CASSPGGTGELFF

D: TRBD1
size: .
J: TRBJ2-2
length: 13
V: TRBV4-1
DNA: TGCGCCAGCAGGGGACAGGGGAACGGGGAGCTGTTTTTT
CDR3: CASRGQGNGELFF

D: .
size: .
J: TRBJ2-4
length: 15
V: TRBV7-9
DNA: TGTGCCAGCAGCCGAACCACTTCAGCCAAAAACATTCAGTACTTC
CDR3: CASSRTTSAKNIQYF

D: .
size: .
J: TRBJ1-3
length: 16
V: TRBV20-1
DNA: TGCAGTGCTAGTCCGGCAGGCCAGAGCTCTGGAAACACCATATATTTT
CDR3: CSASPAGQSSGNTIYF

D: TRBD1
size: few
J: TRBJ2-7
length: 15
V: TRBV19
DNA: TGTGCCAGTAGTTTCACCGGGACAGGGACTTACGAGCAGTACTTC
CDR3: CASSFTGTGTYEQYF

D: TRBD1
size: .
J: TRBJ1-1
length: 15
V: TRBV2
DNA: TGTGCCAGCAGGAGTAGACAGGGGTATAACACTGAAGCTTTCTTT
CDR3: CASRSRQGYNTEAFF

D: TRBD2
size: .
J: TRBJ2-3
length: 18
V: TRBV4-3
DNA: TGCGCCAGCAGCCTTTCAACGGGAGGCGGTGGAGTACCAGATACGCAGTATTTT
CDR3: CASSLSTGGGGVPDTQYF

D: TRBD2
size: .
J: TRBJ2-5
length: 16
V: TRBV27
DNA: TGTGCCAGCAGTTTATCCGGACTAGCGGGCCCTTTGACCCAGTACTTC
CDR3: CASSLSGLAGPLTQYF

D: TRBD1
size: .
J: TRBJ2-3
length: 14
V: TRBV9
DNA: TGTGCCAGCAGCCCCGACAGGGGCACAGATACGCAGTATTTT
CDR3: CASSPDRGTDTQYF

D: TRBD1
size: .
J: TRBJ1-1
length: 15
V: TRBV19
DNA: TGTGCCAGTACCACCCCAGGGGGCGCGTACACTGAAGCTTTCTTT
CDR3: CASTTPGGAYTEAFF

D: .
size: .
J: TRBJ1-1
length: 13
V: TRBV7-3
DNA: TGTGCCAGCAGCTTATTCGGGGATACTGAAGCTTTCTTT
CDR3: CASSLFGDTEAFF

D: .
size: .
J: TRBJ2-5
length: 11
V: TRBV7-6
DNA: TGTGCCAGCAGCTCTAAAGAGACCCAGTACTTC
CDR3: CASSSKETQYF

D: .
size: .
J: TRBJ1-1
length: 15
V: TRBV3-1/TRBV3-2
DNA: TGTGCCAGCAGCAAATCCAATCGGGGAACCACTGAAGCTTTCTTT
CDR3: CASSKSNRGTTEAFF

D: .
size: .
J: TRBJ1-5
length: 13
V: TRBV6-6
DNA: TGTGCCAGCAGTTACGAGGGTGGGCAGCCCCAGCATTTT
CDR3: CASSYEGGQPQHF

D: .
size: .
J: TRBJ2-1
length: 16
V: TRBV7-2
DNA: TGTGCCAGCAGCCCACGGAGCGGGCGGAGCTGGGGTGGGCAGTTCTTC
CDR3: CASSPRSGRSWGGQFF

D: TRBD2
size: .
J: TRBJ2-1
length: 15
V: TRBV6-5
DNA: TGTGCCAGCAGTTCTGGCGGGAGTTCCTACAATGAGCAGTTCTTC
CDR3: CASSSGGSSYNEQFF